Judged by abundance, the clone carrying this T cell receptor beta chain is medium-sized. Its antigen remains unknown. The sample belongs to a study of neurological immune-mediated disorders. Study observations and caveats: Patients with HTLV-1-associated myelopathy had the highest level of TCR clonal expansion, whereas patients with multiple sclerosis had the lowest level, falling beneath the level found in healthy controls.

CDR1 is DFQATT, CDR2 SNEGSKA, per germline (reference sequence). The CDR3 runs to 17 residues. With 1 base clipped from V and 4 bases from J, the junction kept 7 bases outside the gene matches. TCRdb fed the 5' RACE reads into MiXCR, producing one record per CDR3 protein. This sample has tens of thousands of distinct CDR3 sequences, with roughly 3.5% found just once. V gene TRBV20-1 combines with J gene TRBJ2-1; 13 nucleotides match TRBD2. This receptor was obtained from a woman aged 45-65 years with multiple sclerosis. The sequencing sample was made of PBMCs. CDR3 loop: CSARGLLAGGPYNEQFF. CDR3 sequence (DNA): TGCAGTGCTAGAGGGTTACTAGCGGGGGGGCCTTACAATGAGCAGTTCTTC.